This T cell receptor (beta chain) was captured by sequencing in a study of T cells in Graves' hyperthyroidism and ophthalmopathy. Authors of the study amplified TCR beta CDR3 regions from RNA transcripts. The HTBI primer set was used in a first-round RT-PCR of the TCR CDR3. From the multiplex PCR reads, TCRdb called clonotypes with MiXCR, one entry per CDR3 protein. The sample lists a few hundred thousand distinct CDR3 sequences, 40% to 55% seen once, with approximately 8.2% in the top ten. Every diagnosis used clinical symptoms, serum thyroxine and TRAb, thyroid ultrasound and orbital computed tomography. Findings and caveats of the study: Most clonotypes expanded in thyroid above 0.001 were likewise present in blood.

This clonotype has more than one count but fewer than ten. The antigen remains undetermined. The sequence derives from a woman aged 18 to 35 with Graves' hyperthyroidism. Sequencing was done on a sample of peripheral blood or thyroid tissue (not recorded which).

The CDR3, as DNA: TGTGCCAGCAGGGAGGGACAGATTAGCAATCAGCCCCAGCATTTT. This gives the protein CASREGQISNQPQHF. This chain joins TRBV9 and TRBJ1-5; TRBD1 agrees at 7 bases. Trimming removed 5 bases from V and 0 bases from J; junction bases left unmatched: 5. This CDR3 has 15 amino acids. Germline CDR1 reads SGDLS; CDR2 reads YYNGEE.